This T cell receptor (beta chain) was obtained from a study of T cell responses to AZD1222 COVID-19 vaccine. This table comes from immunoSEQ multiplex PCR, and its TCRdb copy is limited to in-frame clones, with some not included. Of about 150,000 clones in the sample, 70% to 90% were seen once. This CDR3 is built from 13 residues. Germline V CDR1 and CDR2: GTSNPN, SVGIG (reference sequence). The germline V and J ends were trimmed by 2 bases and 4 bases, with 10 bases remaining between them. The TCR originated in an adult in good health. This chain links TRBV30 with TRBJ2-3; D gene unclear. The sequencing here drew on peripheral blood, taken on day 0 of MenACWY control vaccination. The CDR3 bases are TGTGCCTGGAGTTCCCGAGTGGCAGATACGCAGTATTTT. Translation: CAWSSRVADTQYF.